The source of this T cell receptor beta chain is a study of blood T cell repertoires in COVID-19. As for the study in general: Both acute and convalescent COVID-19 samples were obtained from the United States, Italy and Spain.

Profiling relied on immunoSEQ multiplex PCR, and the TCRdb table lists in-frame clones only, not all of them. The sample has 200,000 or so clones; roughly 87% are singletons. This clone was found a few times. The CDR3 extends over 18 amino acids. V was pared by 8 bases and J by 2 bases, with 20 bases of the junction left unmatched. This sequence was found in a man aged 25 to 40 who had recovered from COVID-19. This chain connects TRBV23-1 to TRBJ2-5; 7 nucleotides line up with TRBD1. TRBV23-1 is identified as an open reading frame with a role that is uncertain. The source material was PBMCs or T cells enriched from blood (not recorded which). The CDR3 DNA sequence: TGCGCCAGCCTCTCGCCCTCCCGAAAGGGACAGATACAAGAGACCCAGTACTTC. This codes for CASLSPSRKGQIQETQYF.